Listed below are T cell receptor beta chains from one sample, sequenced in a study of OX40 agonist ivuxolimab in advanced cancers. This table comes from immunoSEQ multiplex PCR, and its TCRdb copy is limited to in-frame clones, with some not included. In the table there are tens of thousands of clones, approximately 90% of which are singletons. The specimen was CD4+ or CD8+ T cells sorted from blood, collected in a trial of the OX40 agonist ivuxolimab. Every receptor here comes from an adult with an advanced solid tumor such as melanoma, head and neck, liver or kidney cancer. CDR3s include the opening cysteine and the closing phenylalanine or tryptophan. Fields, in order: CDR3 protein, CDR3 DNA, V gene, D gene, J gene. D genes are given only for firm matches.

CASSADYTTPLHF TGTGCCAGCAGCGCCGATTACACTACCCCTCTCCACTTT TRBV7-2 - TRBJ1-6
CASSVLAPNTGELFF TGTGCCAGCAGTGTATTGGCACCGAACACCGGGGAGCTGTTTTTT TRBV6-1 - TRBJ2-2
CASSSDRDSPLHF TGTGCTAGCAGCTCAGACAGGGATTCACCCCTCCACTTT TRBV7-7 TRBD1 TRBJ1-6
CASSFPTPGEGTGELFF TGTGCCAGCAGCTTTCCCACCCCGGGGGAGGGCACCGGGGAGCTGTTTTTT TRBV7-9 TRBD2 TRBJ2-2
CATAGPLYGQPQHF TGTGCCACCGCGGGTCCCCTCTACGGGCAGCCCCAGCATTTT TRBV19 - TRBJ1-5
CASSVFLSAFF TGTGCCAGCAGTGTATTCCTATCGGCTTTCTTT TRBV6-1 - TRBJ1-1
CASSPGSRGQTNEQFF TGTGCCAGCTCACCGGGGTCAAGGGGGCAGACCAATGAGCAGTTCTTC TRBV18 TRBD1 TRBJ2-1
CASSPTDTQYF TGTGCCAGCAGCCCTACAGATACGCAGTATTTT TRBV6-6 - TRBJ2-3
CASTKGGTYEQYF TGTGCCAGCACCAAGGGAGGGACCTACGAGCAGTACTTC TRBV6-6 TRBD2 TRBJ2-7
CASSLAYPPLSTDTQYF TGCGCCAGCAGCTTGGCATACCCCCCCTTAAGCACAGATACGCAGTATTTT TRBV5-1 - TRBJ2-3